The 5 T cell receptor beta chains below all came from one sample that was sequenced in a study of blood T cell repertoires in COVID-19. Using immunoSEQ multiplex PCR, the repertoire was profiled, and TCRdb retains in-frame clones only, with some absent. The table lists around 130,000 clones, around 76% of them singletons. Sequenced: peripheral blood. These receptor sequences come from a human donor in a cohort sampled during active COVID-19.

The V gene is TRBV2, the J gene TRBJ1-5, with unresolved D. The CDR3 totals 14 residues. The V end was cut by 6 bases, the J end by 3 bases, with 12 bases between. Germline loops: CDR1 SNHLY, CDR2 FYNNEI. The CDR3, as DNA: TGTGCCAGCAGCTCTGAGCGAGTCAATCAGCCCCAGCATTTT. This translates into CASSSERVNQPQHF.

This chain joins TRBV28 and TRBJ1-2; tentatively, D is TRBD1 (5 bases). From germline, CDR1 is MDHEN and CDR2 SYDVKM. This CDR3 is built from 14 residues. V was shortened by 9 bases and J by 4 bases, with 18 bases between the two germline ends. The CDR3 region has the DNA TGTGCCAGTTCGGTTTCAGGGCAGGGCTATGGCTACACCTTC. Its protein product is CASSVSGQGYGYTF.

This clone was seen more than once but under ten times. The rearrangement uses TRBV27 and TRBJ2-2; TRBD1 might be the D (5 bases). The CDR3 runs to 16 residues. Trimming left V 5 bases short and J 5 bases short, with 18 bases between. From germline, CDR1 is MNHEY and CDR2 SMNVEV (reference sequence). CDR3 sequence reads: CASSALRASWTGELFF. CDR3 bases: TGTGCCAGCAGTGCCCTCAGGGCCTCGTGGACCGGGGAGCTGTTTTTT.

The chain joins TRBV18 to TRBJ1-4, with D possibly matching TRBD1 (5 bases). The germline V gene encodes CDR1 KGHSH and CDR2 LQKENI. V was clipped by 1 base and J by 7 bases, with 13 bases between them. CDR3 length: 15 residues. The DNA of the CDR3 is TGTGCCAGCTCACCACGGAGGGGCAAGTCTGAAAAACTGTTTTTT. Translating gives CASSPRRGKSEKLFF.

This chain links TRBV29-1 with TRBJ1-2; TRBD1 aligns across 8 bases. The CDR3 is 13 residues long. With 6 bases clipped from V and 7 bases from J, the junction kept 10 bases outside the gene matches. CDR1 SQVTM and CDR2 ANQGSEA come from the germline V gene. The CDR3 DNA reads TGCAGCGTCGTACTGCAGGGGGCCAGTGGCTACACCTTC. As protein: CSVVLQGASGYTF. The whole variable domain, filled in from reference TRBV29-1 and TRBJ1-2, reads SAVISQKPSRDICQRGTSLTIQCQVDSQVTMMFWYRQQPGQSLTLIATANQGSEATYESGFVIDKFPISRPNLTFSTLTVSNMSPEDSSIYLCSVVLQGASGYTFGSGTRLTVV.